This note documents a single T cell receptor (beta chain) sequence. Its target antigen remains unknown. No base quality information exists; no much larger clone differs at one position. The data were obtained in a study of T-cell reconstitution after alpha-beta-depleted transplantation in children (dated by TCRdb to the mid-2010s). For the study in its entirety: Using TCR repertoire profiling, the study followed T-cell immune reconstitution in a quantitative way in children after TCRalphabeta/CD19-depleted allogeneic hematopoietic cell transplantation. Points the paper makes about the study in general: Over subsequent months, a decline in hyperexpanded clone frequencies was noted, and after one year, T-cell counts and TCRbeta diversity were mostly ascribed to newly produced T cells. The high TCRbeta diversity at day 60 in some patients was ascribed to recipient T cells and intrathymic progenitors that had survived conditioning. The apparently early alphabetaT-cell count recovery about two months after transplant was reportedly dependent on only several hundred rapidly expanded clones derived from non-depleted graft cells.

The sample's treatment or condition, from its label and the paper: allogeneic hematopoietic cell transplantation with graft depleted of TCRalphabeta T cells and CD19 B cells. Transplant recipients were children who received TCRalphabeta/CD19-depleted allogeneic hematopoietic cell grafts. Library preparation used PCR. These reads were obtained on an Illumina HiSeq 2500. To normalize quantification of the TCRbeta repertoire, the TCR libraries were built with molecular barcoding that relied on unique molecular identifiers. Starting from the raw public reads, TCRdb applied fastp trimming at Q25, assembled clones with MiXCR and retained in-frame beta chains. For every CDR3 protein sequence, its rows merge into one entry that carries the most common genes and DNA. Across this sample there are some 600,000 distinct CDR3 sequences, with roughly 13% seen only once. 2.2% of the sample comes from the top ten.

Material: PBMCs, mostly from graft donor cells, obtained 360 days after TCRalphabeta/CD19-depleted stem cell transplant. This clonotype was obtained from a male patient younger than 18 who had a stem cell transplant for acute myeloid leukemia, so the T cells may come from the graft donor.

The CDR3 region has the sequence CASSLSFWTRNGELFF. The nucleotides read TGTGCCAGCAGCTTATCATTCTGGACGCGGAACGGGGAGCTGTTTTTT. The V gene is TRBV11-2 and the J gene is TRBJ2-2, with no reliable assignment of the D segment. The germline V gene gives CDR1 as SGHAT and CDR2 as FQNNGV. V and J are truncated by 2 bases and 7 bases respectively, leaving an intervening sequence of 17 bases. Inclusive of the bounding cysteine and phenylalanine, the CDR3 is 16 residues long. Kept here is only the CDR3 DNA, which spans 48 bases and is read in frame from base 1.